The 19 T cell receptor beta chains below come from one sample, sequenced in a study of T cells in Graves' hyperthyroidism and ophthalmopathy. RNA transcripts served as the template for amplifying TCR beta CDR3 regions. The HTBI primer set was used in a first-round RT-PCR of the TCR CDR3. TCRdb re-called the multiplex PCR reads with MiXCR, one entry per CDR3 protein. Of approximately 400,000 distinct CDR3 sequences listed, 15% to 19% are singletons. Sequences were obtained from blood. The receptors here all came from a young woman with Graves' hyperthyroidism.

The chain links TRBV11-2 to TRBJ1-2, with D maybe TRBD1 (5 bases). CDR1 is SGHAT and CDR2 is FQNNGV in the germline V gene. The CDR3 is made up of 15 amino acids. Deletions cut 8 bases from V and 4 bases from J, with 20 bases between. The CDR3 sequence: CASRKNEGRTYGYTF. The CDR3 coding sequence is TGTGCCAGCCGAAAAAACGAGGGACGGACCTATGGCTACACCTTC.

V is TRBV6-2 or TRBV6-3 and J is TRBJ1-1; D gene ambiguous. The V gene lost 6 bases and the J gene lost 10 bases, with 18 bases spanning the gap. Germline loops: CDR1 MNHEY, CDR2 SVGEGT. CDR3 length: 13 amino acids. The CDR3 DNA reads TGTGCCAGCAGCCAGATACGGGGAGCCGCAGCTTTCTTT. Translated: CASSQIRGAAAFF.

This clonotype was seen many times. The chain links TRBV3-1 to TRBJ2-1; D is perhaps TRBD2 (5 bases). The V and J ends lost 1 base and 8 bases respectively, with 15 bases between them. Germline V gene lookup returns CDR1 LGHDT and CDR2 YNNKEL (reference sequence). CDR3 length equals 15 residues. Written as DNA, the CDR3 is TGTGCCAGCAGCCAAGGAGCGGTAATCGGGGATGAGCAGTTCTTC. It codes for CASSQGAVIGDEQFF.

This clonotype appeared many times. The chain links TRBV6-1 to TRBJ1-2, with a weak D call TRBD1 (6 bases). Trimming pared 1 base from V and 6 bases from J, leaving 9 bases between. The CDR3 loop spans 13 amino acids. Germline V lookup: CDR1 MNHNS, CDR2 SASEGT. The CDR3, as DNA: TGTGCCAGCAGTGAAGTCAGGGGAAATGGCTACACCTTC. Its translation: CASSEVRGNGYTF.

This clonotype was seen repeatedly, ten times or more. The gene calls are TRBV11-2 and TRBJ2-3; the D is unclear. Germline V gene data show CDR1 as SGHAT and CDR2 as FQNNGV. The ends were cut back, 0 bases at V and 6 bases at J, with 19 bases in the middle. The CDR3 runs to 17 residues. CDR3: CASSLDPPGVGVDTQYF. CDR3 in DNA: TGTGCCAGCAGCTTAGACCCCCCTGGAGTTGGTGTGGATACGCAGTATTTT.

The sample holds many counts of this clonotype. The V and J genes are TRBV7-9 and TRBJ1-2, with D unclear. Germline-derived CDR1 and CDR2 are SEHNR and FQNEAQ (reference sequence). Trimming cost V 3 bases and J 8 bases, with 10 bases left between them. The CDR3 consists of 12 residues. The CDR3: CASSFSTGGYTF. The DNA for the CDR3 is TGTGCCAGCAGCTTCTCCACTGGGGGCTACACCTTC.

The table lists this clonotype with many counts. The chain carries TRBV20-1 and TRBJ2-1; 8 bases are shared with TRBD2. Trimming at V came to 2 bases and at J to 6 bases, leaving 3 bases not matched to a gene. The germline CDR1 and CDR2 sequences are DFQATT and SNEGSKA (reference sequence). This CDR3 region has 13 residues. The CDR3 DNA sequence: TGCAGTGCTAGACCGACTAGCGTCAATGAGCAGTTCTTC. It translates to CSARPTSVNEQFF.

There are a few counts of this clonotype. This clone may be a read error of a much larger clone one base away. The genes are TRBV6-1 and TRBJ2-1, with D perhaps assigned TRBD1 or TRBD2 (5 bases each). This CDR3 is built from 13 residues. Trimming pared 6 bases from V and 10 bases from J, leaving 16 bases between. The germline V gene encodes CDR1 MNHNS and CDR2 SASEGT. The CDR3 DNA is TGTGCCAGCAGCATTCTAGAGGGACGCGAGCAGTTCTTC. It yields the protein CASSILEGREQFF.

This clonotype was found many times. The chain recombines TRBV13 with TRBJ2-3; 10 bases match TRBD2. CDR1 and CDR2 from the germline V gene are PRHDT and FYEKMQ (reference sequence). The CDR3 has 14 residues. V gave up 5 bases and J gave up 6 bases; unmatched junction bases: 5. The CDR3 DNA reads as TGTGCCAGCAGCCCACTGGGACTAGCGGATACGCAGTATTTT. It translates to CASSPLGLADTQYF.

CDR3 sequence reads: CASSSGQGAQGYTF. The DNA of the CDR3 is TGTGCCAGCAGTTCCGGACAGGGGGCGCAAGGCTACACCTTC. The rearrangement uses TRBV6-5 and TRBJ1-2, with TRBD1 matching 11 bases. Germline lookup yields CDR1 MNHEY and CDR2 SVGAGI. With 4 bases clipped from V and 8 bases from J, the junction kept 6 bases outside the gene matches. CDR3 length equals 14 residues.

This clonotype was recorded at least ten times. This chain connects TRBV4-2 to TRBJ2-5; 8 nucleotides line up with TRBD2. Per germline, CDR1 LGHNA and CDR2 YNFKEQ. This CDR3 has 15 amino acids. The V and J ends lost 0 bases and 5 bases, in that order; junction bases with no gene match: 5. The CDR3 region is CASSQDREGGETQYF. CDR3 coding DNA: TGTGCCAGCAGCCAAGATCGGGAGGGCGGGGAGACCCAGTACTTC.

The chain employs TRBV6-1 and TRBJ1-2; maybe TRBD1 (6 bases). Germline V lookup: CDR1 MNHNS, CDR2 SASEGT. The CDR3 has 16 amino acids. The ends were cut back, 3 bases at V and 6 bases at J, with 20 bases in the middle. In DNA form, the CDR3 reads TGTGCCAGCAGTGAGACAATCCTGGGGGCGAGGAATGGCTACACCTTC. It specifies CASSETILGARNGYTF.

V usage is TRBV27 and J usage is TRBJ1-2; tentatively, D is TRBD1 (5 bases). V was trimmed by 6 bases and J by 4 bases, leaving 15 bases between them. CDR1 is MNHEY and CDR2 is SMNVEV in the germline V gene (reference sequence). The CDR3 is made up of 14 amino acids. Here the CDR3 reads CASRPRGGGYGYTF. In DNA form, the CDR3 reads TGTGCCAGCAGGCCCCGGGGGGGGGGCTATGGCTACACCTTC.

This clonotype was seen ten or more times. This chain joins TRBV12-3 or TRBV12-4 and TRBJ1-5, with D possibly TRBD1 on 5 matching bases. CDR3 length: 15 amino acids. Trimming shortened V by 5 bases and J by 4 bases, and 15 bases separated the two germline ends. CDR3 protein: CASSQGLGGNQPQHF. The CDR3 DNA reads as TGTGCCAGCAGTCAGGGCCTGGGAGGTAATCAGCCCCAGCATTTT.

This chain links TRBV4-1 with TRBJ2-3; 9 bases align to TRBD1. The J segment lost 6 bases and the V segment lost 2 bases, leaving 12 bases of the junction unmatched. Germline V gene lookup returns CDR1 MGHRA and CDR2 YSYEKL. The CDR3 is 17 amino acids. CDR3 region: CASSQSLPGQGRDTQYF. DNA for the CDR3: TGCGCCAGCAGCCAATCATTACCGGGACAGGGAAGGGATACGCAGTATTTT.

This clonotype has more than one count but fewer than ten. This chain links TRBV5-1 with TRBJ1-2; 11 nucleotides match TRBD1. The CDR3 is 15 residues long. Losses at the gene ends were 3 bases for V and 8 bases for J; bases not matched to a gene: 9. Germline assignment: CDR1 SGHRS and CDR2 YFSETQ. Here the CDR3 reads CASSSGTGGLSGYTF. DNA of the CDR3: TGCGCCAGCAGCTCCGGGACAGGGGGATTGAGCGGCTACACCTTC.

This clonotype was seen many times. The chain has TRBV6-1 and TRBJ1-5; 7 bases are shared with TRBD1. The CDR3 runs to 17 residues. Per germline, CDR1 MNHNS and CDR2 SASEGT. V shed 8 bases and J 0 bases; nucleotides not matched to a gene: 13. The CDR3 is CASFRRSGTDSNQPQHF. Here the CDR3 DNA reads TGTGCCAGCTTTAGGCGGAGTGGGACAGATAGCAATCAGCCCCAGCATTTT.

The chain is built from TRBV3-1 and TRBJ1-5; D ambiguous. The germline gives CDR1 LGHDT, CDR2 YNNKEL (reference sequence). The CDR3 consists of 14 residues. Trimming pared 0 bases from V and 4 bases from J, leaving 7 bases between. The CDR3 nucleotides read TGTGCCAGCAGCCAAGATAAAGGAAATCAGCCCCAGCATTTT. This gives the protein CASSQDKGNQPQHF.

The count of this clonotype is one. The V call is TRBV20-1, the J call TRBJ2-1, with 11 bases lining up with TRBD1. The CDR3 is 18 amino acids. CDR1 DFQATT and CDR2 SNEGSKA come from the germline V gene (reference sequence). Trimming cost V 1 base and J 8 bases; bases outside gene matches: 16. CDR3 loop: CSARAGTGGFIVVDEQFF. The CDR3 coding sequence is TGCAGTGCTAGAGCCGGGACAGGGGGTTTTATCGTGGTCGATGAGCAGTTCTTC.